The 29 T cell receptor beta chains presented below share a single source sample, sequenced in a study of neoadjuvant anti-PD-1 for oral cavity cancer. The data were produced by immunoSEQ multiplex PCR, yet TCRdb's version contains in-frame clones alone and is incomplete. The table includes tens of thousands of clones, 35% to 55% detected once. Noted time point: after neoadjuvant nivolumab, at surgical resection. Sequenced here: tumor tissue, sampled after nivolumab (anti-PD-1) treatment. The receptors derive from a person aged 35 to 85 with oral cavity squamous cell carcinoma.

The J gene is TRBJ2-5, the V gene TRBV5-1, with TRBD1 identical over 8 bases. The CDR3 spans 16 residues. V lost 4 bases and J lost 5; bases outside the gene matches: 13. CDR1 SGHRS and CDR2 YFSETQ come from the germline V gene. CDR3 DNA: TGCGCCAGCAGCCTAGCCCCCGGGACAGGTGCGGAGACCCAGTACTTC. The encoded protein is CASSLAPGTGAETQYF.

The V and J genes are TRBV6-5 and TRBJ1-3; D not resolved. V was cut by 5 bases and J by 4 bases, with 9 bases left in between. This CDR3 spans 13 amino acids. The germline gives CDR1 MNHEY, CDR2 SVGAGI. CDR3 sequence reads: CASSQTGGNTIYF. CDR3 nucleotide sequence: TGTGCCAGCAGTCAGACGGGGGGAAACACCATATATTTT.

The sample holds many counts of this clone. The chain carries TRBV7-2 and TRBJ2-3; 7 bases map to TRBD2. The CDR3 has 16 residues. V lost 5 bases, J lost 2 bases, and 10 bases stayed unmatched. Per the germline V gene, CDR1 is SGHTA and CDR2 is FQGNSA. CDR3 sequence: CASSTVGGGNTDTQYF. The CDR3 DNA is TGTGCCAGCAGCACAGTTGGGGGGGGGAACACAGATACGCAGTATTTT. Variable domain in full (rest from reference TRBV7-2 and TRBJ2-3): GAGVSQSPSNKVTEKGKDVELRCDPISGHTALYWYRQSLGQGLEFLIYFQGNSAPDKSGLPSDRFSAERTGGSVSTLTIQRTQQEDSAVYLCASSTVGGGNTDTQYFGPGTRLTVL.

This clone was observed at least ten times. The chain is built from TRBV2 and TRBJ2-7; 9 nucleotides match TRBD1. Germline V lookup: CDR1 SNHLY, CDR2 FYNNEI. V shed 5 bases and J 5 bases; nucleotides not matched to a gene: 7. The CDR3 runs to 14 residues. The CDR3 reads CASSSGTGSHEQYF. CDR3 bases: TGTGCCAGCAGTTCCGGGACAGGGTCCCACGAGCAGTACTTC.

The chain recombines TRBV9 with TRBJ1-6; no clear D. The CDR3 loop spans 18 amino acids. Germline CDR1 reads SGDLS; CDR2 reads YYNGEE. V lost 2 bases, J lost 7 bases, and 22 bases lay in between. The CDR3 coding sequence is TGTGCCAGCAGCGTGTTCCCGGACGGATCCATGGGGAATTCACCCCTCCACTTT. Protein: CASSVFPDGSMGNSPLHF.

V is TRBV6-5 and J is TRBJ2-3; 7 bases map to TRBD1. Germline lookup yields CDR1 MNHEY and CDR2 SVGAGI. Trimming at V came to 0 bases and at J to 5 bases, leaving 8 bases not matched to a gene. This CDR3 has 16 amino acids. CDR3: CASSYSVQGVGDTQYF. In DNA, the CDR3 is TGTGCCAGCAGTTACTCGGTGCAGGGGGTGGGAGATACGCAGTATTTT.

J is TRBJ2-3 and V is TRBV4-3, with 8 bases identical to TRBD1. Germline V CDR1 and CDR2: LGHNA, YSLEER. CDR3 size: 17 residues. Unmatched junction bases numbered 8, after V lost 0 bases and J lost 3 bases. The CDR3 here is CASSQDPAGGATDTQYF. Here the CDR3 DNA reads TGCGCCAGCAGCCAAGACCCCGCAGGGGGCGCGACAGATACGCAGTATTTT.

The V and J genes are TRBV2 and TRBJ1-5; D is perhaps TRBD1 (6 bases). The germline V gene encodes CDR1 SNHLY and CDR2 FYNNEI. The CDR3 totals 14 residues. V lost 6 bases to trimming and J lost 2 bases, with 11 bases between them. The CDR3 reads CASSRDIGNQPQHF. The CDR3 coding sequence is TGTGCCAGCAGCCGGGACATTGGCAATCAGCCCCAGCATTTT. Combining the CDR3 with reference TRBV2 and TRBJ1-5 gives the whole variable domain EPEVTQTPSHQVTQMGQEVILRCVPISNHLYFYWYRQILGQKVEFLVSFYNNEISEKSEIFDDQFSVERPDGSNFTLKIRSTKLEDSAMYFCASSRDIGNQPQHFGDGTRLSIL.

The chain has TRBV9 and TRBJ2-7, with 8 bases lining up with TRBD2. The germline gives CDR1 SGDLS, CDR2 YYNGEE. V dropped 4 bases and J dropped 5; count of bases not matched to a gene: 14. The CDR3 extends over 16 amino acids. This chain's CDR3 is CASSRDILSGAHEQYF. In DNA, the CDR3 is TGTGCCAGCAGCAGAGATATCCTTAGCGGGGCCCACGAGCAGTACTTC.

This clone is categorized as medium-sized. The J gene is TRBJ2-7, the V gene TRBV27; weak D call: TRBD1 (6 bases). The germline gives CDR1 MNHEY, CDR2 SMNVEV (reference sequence). There are 16 residues in the CDR3. Trimming took 2 bases from V and 0 from J, leaving 14 bases between them. The CDR3 DNA reads TGTGCCAGCAGTTTAGAACCTACAGGGACCTCCTACGAGCAGTACTTC. Encoded protein: CASSLEPTGTSYEQYF.

This chain links TRBV6-4 with TRBJ2-3; D perhaps matches TRBD2 (6 bases). CDR1 is MRHNA, CDR2 SNTAGT, per germline. CDR3 length: 15 residues. V was shortened by 6 bases and J by 0 bases, with 13 bases between the two germline ends. CDR3 amino acids: CASSLTAGSTDTQYF. The CDR3 DNA sequence: TGTGCCAGCAGCCTGACGGCGGGGAGCACAGATACGCAGTATTTT.

The gene calls are TRBV12-5 and TRBJ2-3, with D perhaps TRBD2 (5 bases). Trimming pared 3 bases from V and 1 base from J, leaving 5 bases between. Germline CDR1 and CDR2: LGHNT and FRNRAP. This CDR3 contains 13 residues. The CDR3 DNA sequence: TGTGCTAGTGGTTTAGCGGGCACAGATACGCAGTATTTT. Protein: CASGLAGTDTQYF.

In this sample, this clone turned up a few times. This chain links TRBV19 with TRBJ2-3; D is undetermined. Trimming cost V 5 bases and J 2 bases, with 5 bases left between them. Germline-derived CDR1 and CDR2 are LNHDA and SQIVND (reference sequence). The length of the CDR3 is 12 residues. The CDR3: CASSPNTDTQYF. CDR3 DNA: TGTGCCAGTAGTCCAAACACAGATACGCAGTATTTT.

V usage is TRBV29-1 and J usage is TRBJ1-1; D is perhaps TRBD1 (5 bases). The CDR3 is 18 amino acids. Germline CDR1 SQVTM, CDR2 ANQGSEA. Trimming cost V 7 bases and J 1 base, with 28 bases left between them. CDR3 DNA: TGCAGCGCCACCAAAGTCAGGGTATGGGTTTCGAGGAACACTGAAGCTTTCTTT. It specifies CSATKVRVWVSRNTEAFF.

The chain combines TRBV29-1 with TRBJ2-5; 9 bases are shared with TRBD1. Germline V gives CDR1 SQVTM, CDR2 ANQGSEA. Germline trimming cut 6 bases from V and 4 bases from J; bases unmatched to any gene: 15. The CDR3 runs 16 residues. The DNA for the CDR3 is TGCAGCGTGGGTGGGACAGGGCTGGGGCCTCCAGAGACCCAGTACTTC. It encodes CSVGGTGLGPPETQYF. Full variable domain (missing parts from reference TRBV29-1 and TRBJ2-5): SAVISQKPSRDICQRGTSLTIQCQVDSQVTMMFWYRQQPGQSLTLIATANQGSEATYESGFVIDKFPISRPNLTFSTLTVSNMSPEDSSIYLCSVGGTGLGPPETQYFGPGTRLLVL.

V and J are TRBV18 and TRBJ2-5, with D maybe TRBD2 (6 bases). This CDR3 has 14 residues. The ends were cut back, 1 base at V and 5 bases at J, with 11 bases in the middle. Germline CDR1 and CDR2: KGHSH and LQKENI. In nucleotides, the CDR3 is TGTGCCAGCTCACCACAGCCGGGGAGGGAGACCCAGTACTTC. Protein product: CASSPQPGRETQYF.

This clone was counted only a few times. CDR3 sequence reads: CASSPAGQTYEQYF. The CDR3 DNA is TGTGCCAGCAGCCCCGCGGGACAAACCTACGAGCAGTACTTC. The chain employs TRBV2 and TRBJ2-7, with D perhaps assigned TRBD1 or TRBD2 (6 bases each). The ends were cut back, 6 bases at V and 2 bases at J, with 14 bases in the middle. Germline CDR1 and CDR2: SNHLY and FYNNEI. The CDR3 sequence is 14 residues long.

This clone has a handful of counts. V usage is TRBV4-1 and J usage is TRBJ2-7; tentative D call: TRBD1 (7 bases). Germline V lookup: CDR1 MGHRA, CDR2 YSYEKL. Trimming removed 1 base from V and 6 bases from J, with 16 bases in between. The CDR3 runs 15 residues. Written as DNA, the CDR3 is TGCGCCAGCAGCCAAGCCTTTTCAGGGGGGACCGAGCAGTACTTC. This translates into CASSQAFSGGTEQYF.

J is TRBJ2-5 and V is TRBV19; TRBD1 agrees at 7 bases. The CDR3 sequence is 14 residues long. Germline V gene lookup returns CDR1 LNHDA and CDR2 SQIVND (reference sequence). J was trimmed by 2 bases and V by 3 bases; bases with no gene match: 3. CDR3 sequence reads: CASSMNRGQETQYF. CDR3 DNA sequence: TGTGCCAGTAGTATGAACAGGGGTCAAGAGACCCAGTACTTC.

This clone has more than one count but fewer than ten. V is TRBV7-3 and J is TRBJ2-2; no clear D. CDR1 SGHTA and CDR2 FQGTGA come from the germline V gene. The CDR3 spans 15 residues. V dropped 5 bases and J dropped 0 bases, with 10 bases sitting between them. The CDR3 nucleotides read TGTGCCAGCAGCCTTGACATCACGAACACCGGGGAGCTGTTTTTT. Translating it yields CASSLDITNTGELFF.

The chain is built from TRBV28 and TRBJ2-4; 11 bases match TRBD1. The CDR3 length is 14 residues. V trimming: 4 bases; J trimming: 9 bases; junction bases outside the gene matches: 5. Germline assignment: CDR1 MDHEN and CDR2 SYDVKM. The CDR3 DNA reads TGTGCCAGCAGTTCCGGACAGGGGGCGAGCATTCAGTACTTC. It encodes CASSSGQGASIQYF.

This clone was observed at least ten times. This chain joins TRBV5-6 and TRBJ2-7, with D unclear. The CDR3 contains 15 residues. V lost 0 bases and J 2 bases, leaving 12 bases between the germline ends. The V gene's germline CDR1 is SGHDT and CDR2 YYEEEE. CDR3 residues: CASSLGQLGTYEQYF. CDR3 DNA sequence: TGTGCCAGCAGCTTGGGGCAGCTGGGGACCTACGAGCAGTACTTC.

This clone was seen at least ten times. V gene TRBV6-5 combines with J gene TRBJ2-5; no clear D gene. V was pared by 3 bases and J by 3 bases, with 8 bases between. The CDR3 sequence is 13 residues long. Per germline, CDR1 MNHEY and CDR2 SVGAGI. CDR3 coding DNA: TGTGCCAGCAGTTATCGAGAAAAAGAGACCCAGTACTTC. It encodes CASSYREKETQYF.

The chain employs TRBV6-1 and TRBJ2-7; D uncertain. The germline V gene encodes CDR1 MNHNS and CDR2 SASEGT. This CDR3 region has 13 residues. With 3 bases removed from V and 3 bases from J, the gap between germline ends came to 9 bases. CDR3 in amino acids: CASSDPPGYEQYF. The CDR3 region has the DNA TGTGCCAGCAGTGACCCCCCGGGCTACGAGCAGTACTTC.

This clone was seen only a few times. The J gene is TRBJ2-5, the V gene TRBV4-2; 8 bases agree with TRBD2. This CDR3 contains 15 residues. Germline CDR1 and CDR2: LGHNA and YNFKEQ. The ends lost 0 bases at V and 1 base at J; junction bases unmatched: 1. For the CDR3, the DNA is TGTGCCAGCAGCCAAGATCGGGGGGGCCAAGAGACCCAGTACTTC. It encodes CASSQDRGGQETQYF.

Only a few counts were recorded for this clone. This chain links TRBV6-5 with TRBJ1-1; D ambiguous. Germline V gene data show CDR1 as MNHEY and CDR2 as SVGAGI. The CDR3 is made up of 12 amino acids. V was trimmed by 5 bases and J by 2 bases, leaving 6 bases between them. CDR3 sequence: CASSAANTEAFF. CDR3 in DNA: TGTGCCAGCAGTGCCGCTAACACTGAAGCTTTCTTT.

This clone was found a few times. The V gene is TRBV6-1, the J gene TRBJ2-1; 10 nucleotides align to TRBD1. Germline-derived CDR1 and CDR2 are MNHNS and SASEGT. Losses at the gene ends were 3 bases for V and 3 bases for J; bases not matched to a gene: 2. The CDR3 is made up of 15 amino acids. The CDR3 protein is CASSERTGGYNEQFF. For the CDR3, the DNA is TGTGCCAGCAGTGAGAGGACAGGGGGCTACAATGAGCAGTTCTTC.

There are a few counts of this clone. The chain recombines TRBV7-2 with TRBJ2-2; 13 positions match TRBD2. Germline V gene data show CDR1 as SGHTA and CDR2 as FQGNSA. The CDR3 extends over 16 amino acids. The junction had 5 bases not matched to a gene; V was cut back by 6 bases and J by 4 bases. CDR3 residues: CASRTSGGSGTGELFF. As DNA, the CDR3 is TGTGCCAGCAGGACTAGCGGGGGGAGTGGCACCGGGGAGCTGTTTTTT. Based on the CDR3 plus reference TRBV7-2 and TRBJ2-2, the full variable domain is GAGVSQSPSNKVTEKGKDVELRCDPISGHTALYWYRQSLGQGLEFLIYFQGNSAPDKSGLPSDRFSAERTGGSVSTLTIQRTQQEDSAVYLCASRTSGGSGTGELFFGEGSRLTVL.

V gene TRBV6-6 combines with J gene TRBJ2-5, with 7 bases aligning to TRBD2. Trimming cost V 2 bases and J 3 bases; bases outside gene matches: 9. The CDR3 covers 16 residues. Germline V gene sequence: CDR1 MNHNY, CDR2 SVGAGI (reference sequence). The chain's CDR3 is CASSYPRDYKEETQYF. As DNA, the CDR3 is TGTGCCAGCAGTTACCCCCGGGACTATAAAGAAGAGACCCAGTACTTC.